The clone carrying this TCR beta chain occurred many times. V was pared by 7 bases and J by 6 bases, with 12 bases of the junction left unmatched. This CDR3 is 15 amino acids long. Germline lookup yields CDR1 SQVTM and CDR2 ANQGSEA. The entry originates in a study of CD8 T cells in ankylosing spondylitis. In TCRdb, the 5' RACE reads were re-called with MiXCR into one record per CDR3 protein. The profile covers about 180,000 distinct CDR3 sequences, with roughly 10% appearing a single time and more than 13% taken by the ten largest. This TCR came from a female donor with ankylosing spondylitis or in good health (not recorded which). The sample consisted of blood, either unsorted or a sorted T cell fraction (not recorded which). V gene TRBV29-1 combines with J gene TRBJ2-1; 10 bases map to TRBD2. The CDR3 DNA is TGCAGCGCCCTGGGGGGGGCTAGCGGGAGCAATGAGCAGTTCTTC. This sequence encodes CSALGGASGSNEQFF.